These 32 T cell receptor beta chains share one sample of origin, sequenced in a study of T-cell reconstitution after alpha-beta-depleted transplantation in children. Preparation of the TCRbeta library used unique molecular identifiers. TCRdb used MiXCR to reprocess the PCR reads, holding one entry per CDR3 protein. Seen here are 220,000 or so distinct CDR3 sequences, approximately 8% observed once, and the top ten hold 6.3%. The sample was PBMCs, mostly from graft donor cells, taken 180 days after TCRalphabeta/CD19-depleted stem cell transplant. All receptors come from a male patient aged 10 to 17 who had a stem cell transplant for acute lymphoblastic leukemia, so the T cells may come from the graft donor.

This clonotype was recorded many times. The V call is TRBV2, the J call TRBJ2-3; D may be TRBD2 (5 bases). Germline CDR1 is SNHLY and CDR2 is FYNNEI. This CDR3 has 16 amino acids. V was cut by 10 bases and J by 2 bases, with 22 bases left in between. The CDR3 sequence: CAIEGDWTQATDTQYF. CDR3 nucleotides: TGTGCCATAGAGGGAGATTGGACTCAAGCCACAGATACGCAGTATTTT. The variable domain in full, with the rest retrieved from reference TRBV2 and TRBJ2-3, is EPEVTQTPSHQVTQMGQEVILRCVPISNHLYFYWYRQILGQKVEFLVSFYNNEISEKSEIFDDQFSVERPDGSNFTLKIRSTKLEDSAMYFCAIEGDWTQATDTQYFGPGTRLTVL.

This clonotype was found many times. For the CDR3, the DNA is TGTGCCAGCAGTGACCTACAGGGGCGTCTTTCACCCCTCCACTTT. It specifies CASSDLQGRLSPLHF. The chain employs TRBV6-1 and TRBJ1-6, with TRBD1 matching 7 bases. Per germline, CDR1 MNHNS and CDR2 SASEGT. V was pared by 3 bases and J by 9 bases, with 8 bases of the junction left unmatched. The CDR3 has 15 amino acids.

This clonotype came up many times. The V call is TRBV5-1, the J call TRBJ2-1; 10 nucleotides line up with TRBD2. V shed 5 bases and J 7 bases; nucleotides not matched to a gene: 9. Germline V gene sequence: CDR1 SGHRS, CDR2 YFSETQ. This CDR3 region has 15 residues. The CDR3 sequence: CASSSGLAAFNEQFF. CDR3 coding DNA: TGCGCCAGCAGTTCCGGACTAGCGGCGTTTAATGAGCAGTTCTTC. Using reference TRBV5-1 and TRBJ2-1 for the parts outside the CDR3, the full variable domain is KAGVTQTPRYLIKTRGQQVTLSCSPISGHRSVSWYQQTPGQGLQFLFEYFSETQRNKGNFPGRFSGRQFSNSRSEMNVSTLELGDSALYLCASSSGLAAFNEQFFGPGTRLTVL.

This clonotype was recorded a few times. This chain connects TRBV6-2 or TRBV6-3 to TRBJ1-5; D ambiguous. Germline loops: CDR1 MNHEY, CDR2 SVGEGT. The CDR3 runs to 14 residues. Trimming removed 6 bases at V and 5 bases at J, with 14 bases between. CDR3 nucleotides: TGTGCCAGCAGCGGCAGAGTTGGCTATCAGCCCCAGCATTTT. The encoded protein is CASSGRVGYQPQHF.

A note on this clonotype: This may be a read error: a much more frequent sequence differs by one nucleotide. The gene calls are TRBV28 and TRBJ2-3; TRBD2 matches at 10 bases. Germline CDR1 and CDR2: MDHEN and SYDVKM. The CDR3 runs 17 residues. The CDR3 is CASKKREGQASTDAQYF. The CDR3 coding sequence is TGTGCCAGCAAGAAGCGGGAGGGCCAAGCTAGCACAGATGCGCAGTATTTT.

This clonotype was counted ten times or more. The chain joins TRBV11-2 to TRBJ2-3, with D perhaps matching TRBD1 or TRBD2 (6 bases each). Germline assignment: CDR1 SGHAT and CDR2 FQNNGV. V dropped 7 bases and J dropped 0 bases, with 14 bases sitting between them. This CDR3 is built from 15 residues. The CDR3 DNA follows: TGTGCCAGCATACGGTGGGGGGCTAGCACAGATACGCAGTATTTT. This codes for CASIRWGASTDTQYF.

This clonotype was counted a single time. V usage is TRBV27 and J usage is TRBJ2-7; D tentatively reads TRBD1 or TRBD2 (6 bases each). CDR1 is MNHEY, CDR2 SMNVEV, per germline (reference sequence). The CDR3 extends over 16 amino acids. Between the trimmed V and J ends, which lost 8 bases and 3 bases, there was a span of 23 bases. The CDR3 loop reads CASFDLGGTRGYEQYF. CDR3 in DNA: TGTGCCAGCTTCGACCTAGGGGGGACCCGTGGCTACGAGCAGTACTTC.

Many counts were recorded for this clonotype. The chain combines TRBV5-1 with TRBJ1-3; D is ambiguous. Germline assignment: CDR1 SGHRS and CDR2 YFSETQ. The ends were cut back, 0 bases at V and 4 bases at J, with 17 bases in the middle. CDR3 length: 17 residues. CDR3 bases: TGCGCCAGCAGCTTGGAGGGCGGAGGCTTCGGAGGAAACACCATATATTTT. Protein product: CASSLEGGGFGGNTIYF.

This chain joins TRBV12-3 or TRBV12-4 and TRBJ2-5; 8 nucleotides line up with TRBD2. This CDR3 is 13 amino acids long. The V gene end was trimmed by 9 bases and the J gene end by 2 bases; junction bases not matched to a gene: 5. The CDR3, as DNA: TGTGCCAGTCTACTAGCGGAGCAAGAGACCCAGTACTTC. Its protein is CASLLAEQETQYF.

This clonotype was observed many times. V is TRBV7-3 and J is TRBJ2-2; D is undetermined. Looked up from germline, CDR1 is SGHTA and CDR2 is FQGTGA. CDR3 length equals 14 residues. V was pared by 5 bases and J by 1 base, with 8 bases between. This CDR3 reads CASSPRLNTGELFF. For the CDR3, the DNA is TGTGCCAGCAGCCCCCGACTGAACACCGGGGAGCTGTTTTTT.

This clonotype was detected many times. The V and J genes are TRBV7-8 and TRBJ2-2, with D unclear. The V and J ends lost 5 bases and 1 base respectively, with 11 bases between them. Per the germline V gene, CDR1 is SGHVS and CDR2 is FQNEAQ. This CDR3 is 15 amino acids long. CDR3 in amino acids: CASSLERLNTGELFF. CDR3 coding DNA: TGTGCCAGCAGCCTGGAGCGCCTGAACACCGGGGAGCTGTTTTTT.

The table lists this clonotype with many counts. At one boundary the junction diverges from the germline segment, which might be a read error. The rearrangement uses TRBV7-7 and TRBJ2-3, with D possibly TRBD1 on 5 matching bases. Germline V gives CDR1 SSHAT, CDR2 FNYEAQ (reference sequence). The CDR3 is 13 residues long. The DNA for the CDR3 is TGTGCTAGCAGCTTCACAGGCTCAGATACGCAGTATTTT. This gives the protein CASSFTGSDTQYF.

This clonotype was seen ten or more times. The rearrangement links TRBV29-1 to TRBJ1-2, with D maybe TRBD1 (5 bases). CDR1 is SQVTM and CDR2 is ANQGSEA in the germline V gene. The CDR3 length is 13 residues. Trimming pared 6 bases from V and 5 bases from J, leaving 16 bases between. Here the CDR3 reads CSVRGAGWYGYTF. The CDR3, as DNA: TGCAGCGTCCGAGGGGCAGGGTGGTATGGCTACACCTTC.

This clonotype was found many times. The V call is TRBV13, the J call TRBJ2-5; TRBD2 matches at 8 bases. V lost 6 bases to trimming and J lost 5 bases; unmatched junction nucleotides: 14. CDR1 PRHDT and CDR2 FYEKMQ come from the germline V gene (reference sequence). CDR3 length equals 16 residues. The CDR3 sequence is CASRRGGRTRTETQYF. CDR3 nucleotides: TGTGCCAGCAGACGGGGGGGACGGACAAGAACGGAGACCCAGTACTTC.

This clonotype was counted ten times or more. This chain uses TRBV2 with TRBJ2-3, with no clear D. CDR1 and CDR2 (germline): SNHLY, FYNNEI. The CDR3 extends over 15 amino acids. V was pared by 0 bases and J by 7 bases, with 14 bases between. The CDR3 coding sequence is TGTGCCAGCAGTGAAGCTCCGGTCGCCCAGTATACGCAGTATTTT. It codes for CASSEAPVAQYTQYF.

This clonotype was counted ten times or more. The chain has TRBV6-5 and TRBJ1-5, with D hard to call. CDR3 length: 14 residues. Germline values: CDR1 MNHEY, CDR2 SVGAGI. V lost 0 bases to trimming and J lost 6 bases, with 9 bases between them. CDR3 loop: CASSYSSGSQPQHF. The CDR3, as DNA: TGTGCCAGCAGTTACTCCAGCGGATCTCAGCCCCAGCATTTT.

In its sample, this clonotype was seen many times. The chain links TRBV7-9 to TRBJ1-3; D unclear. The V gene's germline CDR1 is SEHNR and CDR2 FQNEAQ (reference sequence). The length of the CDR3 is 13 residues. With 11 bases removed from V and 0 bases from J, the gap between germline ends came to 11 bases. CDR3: CAAGSFSGNTIYF. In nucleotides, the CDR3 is TGTGCCGCGGGCTCCTTCTCTGGAAACACCATATATTTT.

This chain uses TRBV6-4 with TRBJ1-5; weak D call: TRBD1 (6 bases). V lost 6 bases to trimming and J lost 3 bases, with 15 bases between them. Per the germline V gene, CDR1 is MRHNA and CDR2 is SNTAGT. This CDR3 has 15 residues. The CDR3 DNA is TGTGCCAGCAGCCGACAGGATCGTAACAATCAGCCCCAGCATTTT. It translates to CASSRQDRNNQPQHF.

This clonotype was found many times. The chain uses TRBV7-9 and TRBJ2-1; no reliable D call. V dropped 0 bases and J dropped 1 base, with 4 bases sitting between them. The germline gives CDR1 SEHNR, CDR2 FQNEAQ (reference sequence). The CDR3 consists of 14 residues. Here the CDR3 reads CASSLADSYNEQFF. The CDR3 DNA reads TGTGCCAGCAGCTTAGCGGATTCCTACAATGAGCAGTTCTTC.

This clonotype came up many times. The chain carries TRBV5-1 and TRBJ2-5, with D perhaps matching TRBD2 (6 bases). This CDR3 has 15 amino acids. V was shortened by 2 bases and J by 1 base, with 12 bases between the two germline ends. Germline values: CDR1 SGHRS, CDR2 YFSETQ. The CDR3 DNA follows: TGCGCCAGCAGCTTACGGGGGAGCGGCCAAGAGACCCAGTACTTC. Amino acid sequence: CASSLRGSGQETQYF.

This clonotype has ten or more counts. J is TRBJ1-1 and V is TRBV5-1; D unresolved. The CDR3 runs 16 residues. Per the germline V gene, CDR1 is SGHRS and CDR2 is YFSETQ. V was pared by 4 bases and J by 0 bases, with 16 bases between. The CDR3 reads CASSPSGWEMNTEAFF. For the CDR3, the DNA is TGCGCCAGCAGCCCATCGGGATGGGAGATGAACACTGAAGCTTTCTTT.

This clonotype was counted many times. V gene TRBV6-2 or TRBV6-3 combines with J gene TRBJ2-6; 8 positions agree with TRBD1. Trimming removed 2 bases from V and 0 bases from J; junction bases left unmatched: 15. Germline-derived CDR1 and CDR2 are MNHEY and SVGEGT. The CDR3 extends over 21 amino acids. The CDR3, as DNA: TGTGCCAGCAGTTACAATGGCGGACAGGGCATGGCCTTCTCTGGGGCCAACGTCCTGACTTTC. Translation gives CASSYNGGQGMAFSGANVLTF.

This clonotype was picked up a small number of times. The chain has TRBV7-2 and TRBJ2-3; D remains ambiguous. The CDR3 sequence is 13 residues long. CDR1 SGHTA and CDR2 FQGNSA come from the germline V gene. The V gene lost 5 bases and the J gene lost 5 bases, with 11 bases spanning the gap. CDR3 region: CASSRPPKDTQYF. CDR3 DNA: TGTGCCAGCAGCCGACCCCCTAAAGATACGCAGTATTTT.

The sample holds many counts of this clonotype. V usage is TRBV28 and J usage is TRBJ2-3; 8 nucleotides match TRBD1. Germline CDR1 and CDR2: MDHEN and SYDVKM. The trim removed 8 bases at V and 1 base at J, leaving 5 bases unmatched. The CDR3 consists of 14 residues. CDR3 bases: TGTGCCAGCCTAGGGGGACAGGGCACAGATACGCAGTATTTT. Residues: CASLGGQGTDTQYF.

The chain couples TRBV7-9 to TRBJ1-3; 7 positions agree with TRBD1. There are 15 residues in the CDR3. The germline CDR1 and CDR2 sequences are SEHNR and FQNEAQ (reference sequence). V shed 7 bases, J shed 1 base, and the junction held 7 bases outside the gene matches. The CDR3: CASTLPTGSGNTIYF. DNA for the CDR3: TGTGCCAGCACCCTCCCGACAGGGTCTGGAAACACCATATATTTT.

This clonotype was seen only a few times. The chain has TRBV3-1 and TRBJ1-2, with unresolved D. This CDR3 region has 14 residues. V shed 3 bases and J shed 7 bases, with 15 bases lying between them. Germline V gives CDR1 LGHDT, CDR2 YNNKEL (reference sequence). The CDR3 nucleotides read TGTGCCAGCAGCCAGGCCCCTACAGCGGGTGGCTACACCTTC. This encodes CASSQAPTAGGYTF. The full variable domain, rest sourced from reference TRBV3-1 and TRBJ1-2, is DTAVSQTPKYLVTQMGNDKSIKCEQNLGHDTMYWYKQDSKKFLKIMFSYNNKELIINETVPNRFSPKSPDKAHLNLHINSLELGDSAVYFCASSQAPTAGGYTFGSGTRLTVV.

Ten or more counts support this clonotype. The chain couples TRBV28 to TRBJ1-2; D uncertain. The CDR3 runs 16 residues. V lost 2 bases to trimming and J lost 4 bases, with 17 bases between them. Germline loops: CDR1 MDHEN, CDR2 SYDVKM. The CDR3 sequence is CASSLDKVAPPYGYTF. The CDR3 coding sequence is TGTGCCAGCAGTTTAGATAAGGTAGCTCCACCCTATGGCTACACCTTC.

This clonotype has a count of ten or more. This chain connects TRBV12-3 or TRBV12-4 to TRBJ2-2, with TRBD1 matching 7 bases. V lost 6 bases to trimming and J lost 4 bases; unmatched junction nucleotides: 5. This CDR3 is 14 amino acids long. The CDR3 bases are TGTGCCAGCAGCAGGGACAGAGCCACCGGGGAGCTGTTTTTT. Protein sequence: CASSRDRATGELFF.

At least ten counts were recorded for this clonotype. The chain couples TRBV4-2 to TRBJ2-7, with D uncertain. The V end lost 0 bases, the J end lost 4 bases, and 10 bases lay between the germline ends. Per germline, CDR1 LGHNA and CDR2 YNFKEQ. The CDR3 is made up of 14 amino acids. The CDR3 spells CASSQEAVFYEQYF. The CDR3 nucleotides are TGTGCCAGCAGCCAAGAGGCAGTTTTTTACGAGCAGTACTTC.

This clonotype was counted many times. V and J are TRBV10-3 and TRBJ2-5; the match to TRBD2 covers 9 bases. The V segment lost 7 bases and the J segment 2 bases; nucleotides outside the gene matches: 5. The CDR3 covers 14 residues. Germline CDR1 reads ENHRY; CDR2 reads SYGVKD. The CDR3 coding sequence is TGTGCCATCACTGCGACTAGCGGTCAAGAGACCCAGTACTTC. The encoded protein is CAITATSGQETQYF.

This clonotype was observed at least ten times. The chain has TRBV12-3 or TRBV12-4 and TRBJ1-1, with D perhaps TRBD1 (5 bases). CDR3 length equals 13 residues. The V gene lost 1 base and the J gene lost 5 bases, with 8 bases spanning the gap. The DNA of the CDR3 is TGTGCCAGCAGTTTAGAGGGGAGGACTGAAGCTTTCTTT. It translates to CASSLEGRTEAFF.

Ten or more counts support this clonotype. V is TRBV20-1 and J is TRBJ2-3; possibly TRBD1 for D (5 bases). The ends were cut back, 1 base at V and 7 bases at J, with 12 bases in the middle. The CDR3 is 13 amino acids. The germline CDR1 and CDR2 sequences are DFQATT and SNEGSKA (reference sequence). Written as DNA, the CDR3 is TGCAGTGCTAGAGGACAGTTGGAGAATACGCAGTATTTT. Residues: CSARGQLENTQYF.